The rows below give T cell receptor beta chains drawn from one sample of a study of blood T cell repertoires in COVID-19. Here immunoSEQ multiplex PCR was the method, and the copy in TCRdb shows in-frame clones only, minus some. The sample shows under 250,000 clones, around nine tenths of them seen only once. Sequencing was performed on peripheral blood. The receptors were gathered from a man in his sixties who had recovered from COVID-19. Both conserved end residues are part of each CDR3. Each record gives: D gene, clone size, V gene, J gene, CDR3 DNA, CDR3 protein. The D gene is left open where the match is weak. Rows may omit the clone size; those that give it use once, few, many or a size class.

d_gene: .
abundance: .
v_gene: TRBV19
j_gene: TRBJ1-2
CDR3nt: TGTGCCAGTAGTATTCGGGGAAACTATGGCTACACCTTC
CDR3aa: CASSIRGNYGYTF

d_gene: TRBD1
abundance: .
v_gene: TRBV6-5
j_gene: TRBJ1-5
CDR3nt: TGTGCCAGCAGAGGGACAGGGGGAGGTCAGCCCCAGCATTTT
CDR3aa: CASRGTGGGQPQHF

d_gene: TRBD1
abundance: .
v_gene: TRBV6-1
j_gene: TRBJ2-7
CDR3nt: TGTGCCAGCAGTGAAGCTTCGGCAGGACAGGGCTACGAGCAGTACTTC
CDR3aa: CASSEASAGQGYEQYF

d_gene: TRBD1
abundance: .
v_gene: TRBV29-1
j_gene: TRBJ2-5
CDR3nt: TGCAGCGTTCGACAGGGGCCAGGAGAGACCCAGTACTTC
CDR3aa: CSVRQGPGETQYF

d_gene: TRBD1
abundance: .
v_gene: TRBV9
j_gene: TRBJ1-2
CDR3nt: TGTGCCAGCAGCGCGGACAGGGGAGGTTATGGCTACACCTTC
CDR3aa: CASSADRGGYGYTF

d_gene: .
abundance: .
v_gene: TRBV18
j_gene: TRBJ1-1
CDR3nt: TGTGCCAGCTCACCAGGACTCTTGAACACTGAAGCTTTCTTT
CDR3aa: CASSPGLLNTEAFF

d_gene: TRBD1
abundance: .
v_gene: TRBV7-2
j_gene: TRBJ1-5
CDR3nt: TGTGCCAGCAGCGTACAGGGGGCTAGCAATCAGCCCCAGCATTTT
CDR3aa: CASSVQGASNQPQHF

d_gene: .
abundance: .
v_gene: TRBV7-9
j_gene: TRBJ2-5
CDR3nt: TGTGCCAGCAGCTTTGCCCGCGGCACAGGCCAACAAGAGACCCAGTACTTC
CDR3aa: CASSFARGTGQQETQYF

d_gene: .
abundance: .
v_gene: TRBV5-1
j_gene: TRBJ1-4
CDR3nt: TGCGCCAGCAGCTTGGTGGGGGAGGTTAATGAAAAACTGTTTTTT
CDR3aa: CASSLVGEVNEKLFF

d_gene: .
abundance: .
v_gene: TRBV29-1
j_gene: TRBJ2-3
CDR3nt: TGCAGCGTTGACAGACACACAGATACGCAGTATTTT
CDR3aa: CSVDRHTDTQYF

d_gene: .
abundance: .
v_gene: TRBV15
j_gene: TRBJ1-5
CDR3nt: TGTGCCACCAGCACTGGGGCCCATCAGCCCCAGCATTTT
CDR3aa: CATSTGAHQPQHF

d_gene: TRBD1
abundance: .
v_gene: TRBV9
j_gene: TRBJ2-1
CDR3nt: TGTGCCAGCAGCCCAAGGGGGCCCAGGTCGGGGGAGCAGTTCTTC
CDR3aa: CASSPRGPRSGEQFF

d_gene: .
abundance: .
v_gene: TRBV6-5
j_gene: TRBJ1-5
CDR3nt: TGTGCCAGCAGCTCCGGGCCAGGGAGCAATCAGCCCCAGCATTTT
CDR3aa: CASSSGPGSNQPQHF

d_gene: TRBD1
abundance: .
v_gene: TRBV18
j_gene: TRBJ2-7
CDR3nt: TGTGCCAGCTCACCACAGAGGGGGCCTTACGAGCAGTACTTC
CDR3aa: CASSPQRGPYEQYF

d_gene: .
abundance: .
v_gene: TRBV27
j_gene: TRBJ1-4
CDR3nt: TGTGCCAGCAGTCCGAGTAGACTCGCGACTAATGAAAAACTGTTTTTT
CDR3aa: CASSPSRLATNEKLFF

d_gene: TRBD2
abundance: .
v_gene: TRBV7-4
j_gene: TRBJ2-4
CDR3nt: TGTGCCAGCAGCCAAACTAGCGGGAGAGAAACCGTTACCAAAAACATTCAGTACTTC
CDR3aa: CASSQTSGRETVTKNIQYF

d_gene: TRBD1
abundance: once
v_gene: TRBV6-5
j_gene: TRBJ2-1
CDR3nt: TGTGCCAGCAGTTACCGACCGGGACAGGGAAACAATGAGCAGTTCTTC
CDR3aa: CASSYRPGQGNNEQFF

d_gene: TRBD1
abundance: .
v_gene: TRBV2
j_gene: TRBJ1-6
CDR3nt: TGTGCCAGCAGATGGGGACAGGGCATAGGTTCACCCCTCCACTTT
CDR3aa: CASRWGQGIGSPLHF

d_gene: .
abundance: .
v_gene: TRBV9
j_gene: TRBJ1-2
CDR3nt: TGTGCCAGCGCCCCCTATTTACAGGGTCGAACTAACTATGGCTACACCTTC
CDR3aa: CASAPYLQGRTNYGYTF